This T cell receptor (beta chain) was captured by sequencing in a study of CD8 T cells in Susac syndrome. cDNA came from 0.5 to 1 ug RNA primed by random hexamers. TCRdb ran MiXCR on the immunoSEQ multiplex PCR reads and lists one entry per CDR3 protein. The sample consists of roughly 190,000 distinct CDR3 sequences, around 95% of them appearing once. V was shortened by 3 bases and J by 5 bases, with 10 bases between the two germline ends. This CDR3 is 12 amino acids long. Germline V CDR1 and CDR2: DFQATT, SNEGSKA (reference sequence). The TCR was taken from a human donor with Susac syndrome. V usage is TRBV20-1 and J usage is TRBJ1-2; D unclear. Specimen: CD4+ T cells from PBMCs. The CDR3 reads CSARDVLYGYTF. CDR3 in DNA: TGCAGTGCTAGGGACGTCCTTTATGGCTACACCTTC.